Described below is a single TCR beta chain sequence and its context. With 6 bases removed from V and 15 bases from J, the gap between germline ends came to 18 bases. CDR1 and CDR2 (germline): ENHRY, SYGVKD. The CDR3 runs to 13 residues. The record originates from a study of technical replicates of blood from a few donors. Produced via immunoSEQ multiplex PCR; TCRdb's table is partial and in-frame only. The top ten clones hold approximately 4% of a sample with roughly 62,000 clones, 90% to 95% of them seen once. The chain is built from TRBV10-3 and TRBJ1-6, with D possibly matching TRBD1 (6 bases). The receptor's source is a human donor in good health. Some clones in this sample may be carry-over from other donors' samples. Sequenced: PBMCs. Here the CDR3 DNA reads TGTGCCATCAGCTTCAGACAGACGGGACACCTCCACTTT. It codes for CAISFRQTGHLHF.